These T cell receptor beta chains were read from a single sample in a study of blood T cell repertoires in COVID-19. Using immunoSEQ multiplex PCR, the repertoire was profiled, and TCRdb retains in-frame clones only, with some absent. The table records around 160,000 clones, around 85% of them present only once. Sequencing was performed on peripheral blood. The source is a woman in her 40s with active or convalescent COVID-19. Both conserved end residues are part of each CDR3. Fields, in order: CDR3 protein, CDR3 DNA, D gene, clone size, V gene, J gene. The D gene is left open where the match is weak. Clone size appears in some rows only: once, few, many, or a class for an expanded clone.

CASRKTGGMNYNEQFF	TGTGCCAGTCGAAAGACGGGGGGGATGAACTACAATGAGCAGTTCTTC	TRBD2	NA	TRBV19	TRBJ2-1
CASSQRDRGGGYTF	TGTGCCAGCAGCCAGCGGGACAGGGGAGGAGGCTACACCTTC	TRBD1	NA	TRBV3-1/TRBV3-2	TRBJ1-2
CASSAPKGDMNTEAFF	TGTGCCAGCAGCGCCCCAAAGGGGGACATGAACACTGAAGCTTTCTTT	NA	NA	TRBV11-2	TRBJ1-1
CASSSLFNRVRSGNTIYF	TGTGCCAGCAGTTCGCTATTTAACAGGGTCCGCTCTGGAAACACCATATATTTT	NA	NA	TRBV28	TRBJ1-3
CASSLVAVGQANYGYTF	TGTGCCAGCAGCCTCGTAGCAGTGGGGCAAGCTAACTATGGCTACACCTTC	NA	NA	TRBV28	TRBJ1-2
CASSTRRLAGGQETQYF	TGTGCCAGCAGCACCCGCAGACTAGCGGGAGGCCAAGAGACCCAGTACTTC	TRBD2	NA	TRBV7-9	TRBJ2-5
CASSPNPDRTYNSPLHF	TGTGCCAGCAGCCCTAATCCGGACAGGACTTATAATTCACCCCTCCACTTT	TRBD1	NA	TRBV28	TRBJ1-6
CASSNRQGLHYNEQFF	TGTGCCAGCAGTAACCGACAGGGATTACATTACAATGAGCAGTTCTTC	TRBD1	NA	TRBV6-2/TRBV6-3	TRBJ2-1
CASSLGTGWETQYF	TGTGCCAGCAGTCTAGGGACAGGCTGGGAGACCCAGTACTTC	TRBD1	once	TRBV27	TRBJ2-5
CASTRGGRGGSPLHF	TGTGCCAGCACCCGGGGGGGCAGGGGAGGTTCACCCCTCCACTTT	NA	NA	TRBV27	TRBJ1-6
CASRWDWFTDTQYF	TGTGCCAGCAGGTGGGACTGGTTCACAGATACGCAGTATTTT	NA	NA	TRBV27	TRBJ2-3
CASSALTGGGRNTIYF	TGCGCCAGCAGCGCCCTCACAGGGGGAGGAAGAAACACCATATATTTT	TRBD1	NA	TRBV5-1	TRBJ1-3
CAWRGASGYTF	TGTGCCTGGAGGGGGGCTAGCGGCTACACCTTC	NA	NA	TRBV30	TRBJ1-2
CASSSTDRGQPQHF	TGTGCCAGCAGTTCCACGGACAGAGGGCAGCCCCAGCATTTT	NA	NA	TRBV6-5	TRBJ1-5
CASNPDRAGYGYTF	TGCGCCAGCAATCCCGACAGGGCCGGCTATGGCTACACCTTC	TRBD1	NA	TRBV10-2	TRBJ1-2
CASSQPRTPSSYEQYF	TGCGCCAGCAGTCAACCCCGGACACCTTCGTCCTACGAGCAGTACTTC	NA	NA	TRBV23-1	TRBJ2-7